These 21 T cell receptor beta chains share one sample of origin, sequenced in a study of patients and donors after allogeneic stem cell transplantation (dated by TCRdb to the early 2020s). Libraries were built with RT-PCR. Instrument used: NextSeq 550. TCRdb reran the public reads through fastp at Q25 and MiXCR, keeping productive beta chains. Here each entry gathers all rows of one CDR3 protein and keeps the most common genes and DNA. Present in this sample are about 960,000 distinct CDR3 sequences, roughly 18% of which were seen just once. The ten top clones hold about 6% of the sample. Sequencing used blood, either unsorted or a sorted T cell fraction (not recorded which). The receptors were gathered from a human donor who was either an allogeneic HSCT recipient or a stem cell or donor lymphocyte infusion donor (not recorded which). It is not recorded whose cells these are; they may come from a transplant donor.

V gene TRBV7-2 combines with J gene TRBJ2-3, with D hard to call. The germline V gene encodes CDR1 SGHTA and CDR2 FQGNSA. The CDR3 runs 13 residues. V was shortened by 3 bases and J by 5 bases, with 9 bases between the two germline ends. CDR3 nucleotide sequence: TGTGCCAGCAGCTTGCTGAACCTAGATACGCAGTATTTT. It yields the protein CASSLLNLDTQYF.

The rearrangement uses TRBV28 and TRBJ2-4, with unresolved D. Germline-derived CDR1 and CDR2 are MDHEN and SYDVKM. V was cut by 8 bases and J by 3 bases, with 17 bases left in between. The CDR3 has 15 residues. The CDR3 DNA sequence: TGTGCCAGCTCCTCTCCGGAGTGGATCAAAAACATTCAGTACTTC. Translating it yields CASSSPEWIKNIQYF.

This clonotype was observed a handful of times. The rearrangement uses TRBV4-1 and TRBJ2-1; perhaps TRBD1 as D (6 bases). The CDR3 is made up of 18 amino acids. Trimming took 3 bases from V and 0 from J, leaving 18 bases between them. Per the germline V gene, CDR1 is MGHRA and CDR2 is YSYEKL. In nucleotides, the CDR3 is TGCGCCAGCAGCCACCACCTTGGGGGCCAGAGCTCCTACAATGAGCAGTTCTTC. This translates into CASSHHLGGQSSYNEQFF.

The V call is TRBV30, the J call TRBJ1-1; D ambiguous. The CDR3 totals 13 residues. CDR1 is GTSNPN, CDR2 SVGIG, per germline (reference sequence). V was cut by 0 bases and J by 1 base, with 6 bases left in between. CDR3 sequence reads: CAWSVMANTEAFF. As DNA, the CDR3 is TGTGCCTGGAGTGTAATGGCGAACACTGAAGCTTTCTTT.

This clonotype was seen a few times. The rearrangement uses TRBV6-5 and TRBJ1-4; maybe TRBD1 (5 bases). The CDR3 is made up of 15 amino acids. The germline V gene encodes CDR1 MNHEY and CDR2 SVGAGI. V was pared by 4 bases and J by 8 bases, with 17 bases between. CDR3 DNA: TGTGCCAGCAGTTGGTCGGCAACAGCAGGGGAAAAACTGTTTTTT. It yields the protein CASSWSATAGEKLFF.

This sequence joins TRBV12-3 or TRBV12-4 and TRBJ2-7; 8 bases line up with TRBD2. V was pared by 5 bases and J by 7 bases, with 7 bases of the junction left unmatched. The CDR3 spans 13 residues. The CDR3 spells CASSPGGPGEQYF. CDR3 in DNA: TGTGCCAGCAGTCCGGGGGGGCCCGGAGAGCAGTACTTC.

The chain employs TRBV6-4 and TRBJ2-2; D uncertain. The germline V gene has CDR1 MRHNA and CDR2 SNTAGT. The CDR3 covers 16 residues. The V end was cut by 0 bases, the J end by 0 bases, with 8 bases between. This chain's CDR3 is CASSDSGRSNTGELFF. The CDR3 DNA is TGTGCCAGCAGTGACTCGGGCAGGTCGAACACCGGGGAGCTGTTTTTT.

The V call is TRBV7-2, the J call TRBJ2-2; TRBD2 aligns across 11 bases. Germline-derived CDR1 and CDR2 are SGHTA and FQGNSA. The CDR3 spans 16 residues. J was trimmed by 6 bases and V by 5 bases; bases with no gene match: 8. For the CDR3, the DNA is TGTGCCAGCAGCACTTTAGCGGGGGGGCTATCCGGGGAGCTGTTTTTT. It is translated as CASSTLAGGLSGELFF.

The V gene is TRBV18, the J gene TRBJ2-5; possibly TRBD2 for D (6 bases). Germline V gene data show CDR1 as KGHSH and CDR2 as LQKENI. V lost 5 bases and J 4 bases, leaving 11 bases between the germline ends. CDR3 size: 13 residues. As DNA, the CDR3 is TGTGCCAGCTCATCGGGGGACGGAGAGACCCAGTACTTC. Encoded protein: CASSSGDGETQYF.

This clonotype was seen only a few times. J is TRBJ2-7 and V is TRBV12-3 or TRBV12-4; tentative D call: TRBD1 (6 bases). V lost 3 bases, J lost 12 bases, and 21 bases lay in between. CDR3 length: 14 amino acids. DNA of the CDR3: TGTGCCAGCAGTTTGTACAGGGCCCGAGGACCGACGTACTTC. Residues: CASSLYRARGPTYF.

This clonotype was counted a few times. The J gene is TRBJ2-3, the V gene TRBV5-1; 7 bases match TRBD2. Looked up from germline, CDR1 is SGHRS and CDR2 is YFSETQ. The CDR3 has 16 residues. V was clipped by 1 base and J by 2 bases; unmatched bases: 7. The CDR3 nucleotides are TGCGCCAGCAGCTTGCTGGATCGGGAGGCCACAGATACGCAGTATTTT. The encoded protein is CASSLLDREATDTQYF.

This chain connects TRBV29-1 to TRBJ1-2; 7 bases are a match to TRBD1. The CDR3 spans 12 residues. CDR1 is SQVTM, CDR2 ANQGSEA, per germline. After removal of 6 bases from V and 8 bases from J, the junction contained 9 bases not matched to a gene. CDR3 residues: CSVVIRDRGYTF. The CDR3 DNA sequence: TGCAGCGTCGTAATCCGGGACAGAGGCTACACCTTC.

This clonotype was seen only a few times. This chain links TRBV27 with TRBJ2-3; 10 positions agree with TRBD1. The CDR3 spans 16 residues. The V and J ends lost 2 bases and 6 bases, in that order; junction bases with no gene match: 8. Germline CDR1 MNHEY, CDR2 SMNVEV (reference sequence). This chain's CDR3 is CASSLEMTGGEDTQYF. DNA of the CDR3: TGTGCCAGCAGTTTAGAGATGACAGGGGGCGAGGATACGCAGTATTTT.

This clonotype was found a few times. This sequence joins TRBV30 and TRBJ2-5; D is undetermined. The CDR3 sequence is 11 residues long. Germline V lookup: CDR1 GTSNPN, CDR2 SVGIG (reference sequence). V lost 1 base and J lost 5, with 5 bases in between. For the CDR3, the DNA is TGTGCCTGGAGTGATGGGGAGACCCAGTACTTC. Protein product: CAWSDGETQYF.

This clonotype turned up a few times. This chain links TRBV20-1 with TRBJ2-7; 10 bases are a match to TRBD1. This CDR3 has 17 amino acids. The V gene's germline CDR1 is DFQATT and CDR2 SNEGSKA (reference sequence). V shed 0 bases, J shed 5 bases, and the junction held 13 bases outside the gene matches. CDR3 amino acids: CSARDSREDRGKNEQYF. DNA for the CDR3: TGCAGTGCTAGAGATTCCAGGGAGGACAGGGGGAAAAACGAGCAGTACTTC.

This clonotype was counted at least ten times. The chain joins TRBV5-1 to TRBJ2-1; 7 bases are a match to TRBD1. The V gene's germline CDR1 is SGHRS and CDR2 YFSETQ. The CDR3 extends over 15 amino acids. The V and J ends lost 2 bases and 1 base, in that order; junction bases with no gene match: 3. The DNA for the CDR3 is TGCGCCAGCAGCTTAACAGGGGTGTCCTACAATGAGCAGTTCTTC. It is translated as CASSLTGVSYNEQFF.

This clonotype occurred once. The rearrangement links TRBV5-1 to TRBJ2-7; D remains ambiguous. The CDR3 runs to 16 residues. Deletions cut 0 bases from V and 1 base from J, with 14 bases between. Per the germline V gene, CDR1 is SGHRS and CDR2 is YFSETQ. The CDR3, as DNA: TGCGCCAGCAGCTTGGGGGCAGGTCGTGGATCCTACGAGCAGTACTTC. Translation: CASSLGAGRGSYEQYF.

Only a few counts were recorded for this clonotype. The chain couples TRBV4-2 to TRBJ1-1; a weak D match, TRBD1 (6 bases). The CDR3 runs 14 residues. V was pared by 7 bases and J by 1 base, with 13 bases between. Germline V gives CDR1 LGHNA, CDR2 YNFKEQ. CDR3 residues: CASNREIGNTEAFF. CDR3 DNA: TGTGCCAGCAACAGGGAGATTGGGAACACTGAAGCTTTCTTT.

The CDR3 bases are TGTGCCAGCAGCCCCGGACAGGTTGGAGCCCTCCACTTT. Translating gives CASSPGQVGALHF. This chain connects TRBV11-2 to TRBJ1-6; 7 bases align to TRBD1. This CDR3 is built from 13 residues. Germline assignment: CDR1 SGHAT and CDR2 FQNNGV. Trimming at V came to 5 bases and at J to 14 bases, leaving 9 bases not matched to a gene.

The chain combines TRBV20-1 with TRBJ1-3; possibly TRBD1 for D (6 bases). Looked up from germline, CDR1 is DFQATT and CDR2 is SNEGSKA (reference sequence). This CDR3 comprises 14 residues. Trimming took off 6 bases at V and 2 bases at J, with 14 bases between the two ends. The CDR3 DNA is TGCAGTGCCCCGGGGGCCGGAACTGGAAACACCATATATTTT. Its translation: CSAPGAGTGNTIYF.

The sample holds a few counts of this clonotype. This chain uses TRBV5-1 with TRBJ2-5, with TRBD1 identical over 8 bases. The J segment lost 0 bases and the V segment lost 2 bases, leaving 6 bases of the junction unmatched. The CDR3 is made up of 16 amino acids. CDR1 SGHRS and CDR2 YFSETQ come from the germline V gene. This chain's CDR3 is CASSLGTGTYQETQYF. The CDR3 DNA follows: TGCGCCAGCAGCTTAGGGACAGGAACGTACCAAGAGACCCAGTACTTC.